This T cell receptor (beta chain) was recorded in a study of blood T cell repertoires in COVID-19. Trimming removed 4 bases from V and 4 bases from J; junction bases left unmatched: 5. The CDR3 has 15 residues. Germline V gives CDR1 MDHEN, CDR2 SYDVKM. Clones were read by immunoSEQ multiplex PCR, and TCRdb kept only the in-frame ones, dropping some. This sample has roughly 380,000 clones; 89% occur once, and the top ten carry 1.5% to 1.8%. What was sequenced was peripheral blood. The chain has TRBV28 and TRBJ2-5, with 11 bases aligning to TRBD2. The sequence was collected from a woman aged 40 to 50 with COVID-19, enrolled during active disease. As DNA, the CDR3 is TGTGCCAGCAGTTCACCCCTAGCGGGGGGAGAGACCCAGTACTTC. Translating it yields CASSSPLAGGETQYF.